One and the same sample provided the 21 T cell receptor beta chains below, sequenced in a study of cytomegalovirus exposure and HLA in healthy donors. Researchers ran the PCR with 60 Vbeta and 13 Jbeta primers. Sequencing used immunoSEQ multiplex PCR; TCRdb keeps in-frame clones, though not all of them. The table lists 100,000 to 150,000 clones, about 8.5% of them singletons. Source material: PBMCs. The receptors here all came from a man aged 40-49 years in good health and CMV-seronegative.

This clone was observed a few times. V gene TRBV27 combines with J gene TRBJ2-1; 7 nucleotides agree with TRBD2. Germline CDR1 MNHEY, CDR2 SMNVEV (reference sequence). The CDR3 runs to 16 residues. V trimming: 0 bases; J trimming: 4 bases; junction bases outside the gene matches: 6. CDR3 sequence reads: CASSLSWVGGYNEQFF. CDR3 nucleotides: TGTGCCAGCAGTTTATCGTGGGTGGGGGGGTACAATGAGCAGTTCTTC.

This clone was counted only a few times. The V gene is TRBV7-6, the J gene TRBJ2-5; D call uncertain. Germline CDR1 SGHVS, CDR2 FNYEAQ. Trimming pared 1 base from V and 2 bases from J, leaving 8 bases between. CDR3 length equals 14 residues. The CDR3 DNA follows: TGTGCCAGCAGCTTAGGGTACAATCAAGAGACCCAGTACTTC. It translates to CASSLGYNQETQYF. The variable domain in full, completed from reference TRBV7-6 and TRBJ2-5, reads GAGVSQSPRYKVTKRGQDVALRCDPISGHVSLYWYRQALGQGPEFLTYFNYEAQQDKSGLPNDRFSAERPEGSISTLTIQRTEQRDSAMYRCASSLGYNQETQYFGPGTRLLVL.

This clone was seen only a few times. CDR3 nucleotide sequence: TGTGCCAGCCCCGACAGGGACAATCAGCCCCAGCATTTT. Protein product: CASPDRDNQPQHF. The genes are TRBV6-1 and TRBJ1-5; 7 nucleotides agree with TRBD1. The CDR3 has 13 amino acids. Per the germline V gene, CDR1 is MNHNS and CDR2 is SASEGT. V dropped 8 bases and J dropped 3; count of bases not matched to a gene: 4.

The V and J genes are TRBV12-5 and TRBJ1-6, with D tentatively TRBD1 (6 bases). V gave up 1 base and J gave up 6 bases, with 10 bases separating them. The CDR3 has 15 residues. Germline values: CDR1 LGHNT, CDR2 FRNRAP. The CDR3 DNA follows: TGTGCTAGTGGTTTGGGGGGGCTGAGTAATTCACCCCTCCACTTT. This translates into CASGLGGLSNSPLHF.

This clone was counted between two and nine times. The gene calls are TRBV27 and TRBJ1-1; unclear D gene. The CDR3 has 14 residues. The germline V gene encodes CDR1 MNHEY and CDR2 SMNVEV (reference sequence). The ends were cut back, 3 bases at V and 5 bases at J, with 13 bases in the middle. CDR3 DNA sequence: TGTGCCAGCAGTTTCGGAACTGGAGAAACTGAAGCTTTCTTT. It yields the protein CASSFGTGETEAFF.

CDR3 sequence reads: CASSRTLMAGTDTQYF. CDR3 DNA sequence: TGTGCCAGCAGCAGGACTCTCATGGCCGGAACAGATACGCAGTATTTT. The chain recombines TRBV7-9 with TRBJ2-3; D possibly corresponds to TRBD2 (5 bases). The V and J ends lost 5 bases and 3 bases respectively, with 18 bases between them. CDR1 is SEHNR, CDR2 FQNEAQ, per germline (reference sequence). This CDR3 is 16 amino acids long.

This clone came up a few times. The chain uses TRBV2 and TRBJ1-4; TRBD1 matches at 7 bases. Per germline, CDR1 SNHLY and CDR2 FYNNEI. The CDR3 length is 14 residues. V shed 7 bases, J shed 8 bases, and the junction held 10 bases outside the gene matches. Here the CDR3 DNA reads TGTGCCAGCACTTTACAGGGGTCGAGGGAAAAACTGTTTTTT. It translates to CASTLQGSREKLFF.

This clone was recorded a few times. The chain recombines TRBV20-1 with TRBJ1-1; D uncertain. The CDR3 spans 11 residues. Trimming cost V 5 bases and J 0 bases, with 4 bases left between them. CDR1 and CDR2 (germline): DFQATT, SNEGSKA (reference sequence). CDR3 nucleotide sequence: TGCAGTGCTCGGTTGAACACTGAAGCTTTCTTT. The encoded protein is CSARLNTEAFF.

The sample holds a few counts of this clone. V usage is TRBV10-3 and J usage is TRBJ1-5, with D possibly TRBD1 on 6 matching bases. The CDR3 contains 15 residues. Germline V gene data show CDR1 as ENHRY and CDR2 as SYGVKD. The V and J ends lost 9 bases and 4 bases respectively, with 19 bases between them. This CDR3 reads CAIALGASDNQPQHF. The CDR3 nucleotides are TGTGCCATTGCCTTGGGGGCCAGTGATAATCAGCCCCAGCATTTT.

The chain carries TRBV6-5 and TRBJ2-1; a weak D match, TRBD1 (5 bases). Germline CDR1 MNHEY, CDR2 SVGAGI. The CDR3 loop spans 12 amino acids. Trimming shortened V by 2 bases and J by 6 bases, and 5 bases separated the two germline ends. The CDR3 DNA reads as TGTGCCAGCAGTTACAGGGGCAATGAGCAGTTCTTC. Translating gives CASSYRGNEQFF.

The J gene is TRBJ2-1, the V gene TRBV7-8; 12 nucleotides align to TRBD2. CDR3 length: 17 residues. Germline trimming cut 4 bases from V and 10 bases from J; bases unmatched to any gene: 14. CDR1 and CDR2 (germline): SGHVS, FQNEAQ. As DNA, the CDR3 is TGTGCCAGCAGCTACGGCCCACTAGCGGGGGGCCCCGGGGAGCAGTTCTTC. Protein: CASSYGPLAGGPGEQFF.

The rearrangement links TRBV6-1 to TRBJ1-5; 9 bases are a match to TRBD1. Germline CDR1 reads MNHNS; CDR2 reads SASEGT. CDR3 size: 18 residues. The V and J ends lost 4 bases and 1 base, in that order; junction bases with no gene match: 11. The CDR3 bases are TGTGCCAGCAGTGCTAAACCTTCACAGGGGGCGAGCAATCAGCCCCAGCATTTT. Residues: CASSAKPSQGASNQPQHF.

This clone was observed a handful of times. The V and J genes are TRBV6-1 and TRBJ1-5; possibly TRBD1 for D (6 bases). V lost 8 bases, J lost 1 base, and 15 bases lay in between. The germline V gene encodes CDR1 MNHNS and CDR2 SASEGT. This CDR3 region has 15 residues. The CDR3 DNA reads as TGTGCCAGCCTGATCAGGGGTCAAAGCAATCAGCCCCAGCATTTT. Amino acid sequence: CASLIRGQSNQPQHF.

This clone was seen a handful of times. J is TRBJ1-1 and V is TRBV7-3, with D possibly matching TRBD1 (5 bases). CDR1 is SGHTA and CDR2 is FQGTGA in the germline V gene. V was shortened by 5 bases and J by 1 base, with 8 bases between the two germline ends. The CDR3 spans 13 residues. DNA for the CDR3: TGTGCCAGCAGCCCGCAGGGGAACACTGAAGCTTTCTTT. It is translated as CASSPQGNTEAFF.

This clone came up a few times. The genes are TRBV19 and TRBJ1-4; TRBD1 agrees at 10 bases. Trimming cost V 5 bases and J 5 bases; bases outside gene matches: 5. The CDR3 runs 15 residues. The germline CDR1 and CDR2 sequences are LNHDA and SQIVND (reference sequence). The CDR3 region has the DNA TGTGCCAGTAGTCCGAGGACAGGGGGGAATGAAAAACTGTTTTTT. It encodes CASSPRTGGNEKLFF.

This clone showed up just a few times. The chain couples TRBV5-5 to TRBJ1-1; the D is unclear. V was trimmed by 0 bases and J by 7 bases, leaving 4 bases between them. The CDR3 totals 11 residues. Per germline, CDR1 SGHKS and CDR2 YYEKEE (reference sequence). CDR3 in amino acids: CASSLGSEAFF. CDR3 DNA sequence: TGTGCCAGCAGCTTGGGCAGTGAAGCTTTCTTT. Using reference TRBV5-5 and TRBJ1-1 for the parts outside the CDR3, the full variable domain is DAGVTQSPTHLIKTRGQQVTLRCSPISGHKSVSWYQQVLGQGPQFIFQYYEKEERGRGNFPDRFSARQFPNYSSELNVNALLLGDSALYLCASSLGSEAFFGQGTRLTVV.

The gene calls are TRBV10-2 and TRBJ1-1; the D gene is possibly TRBD1 (6 bases). CDR3 size: 15 residues. Germline lookup yields CDR1 WSHSY and CDR2 SAAADI. V lost 3 bases and J 0 bases, leaving 11 bases between the germline ends. The CDR3 nucleotides read TGCGCCAGCAGTGACCCGGGACATTTGAACACTGAAGCTTTCTTT. It translates to CASSDPGHLNTEAFF.

The chain carries TRBV25-1 and TRBJ1-2, with a tentative D call TRBD1 (6 bases). The CDR3 runs to 15 residues. Between the trimmed V and J ends, which lost 4 bases and 2 bases, there was a span of 14 bases. Germline V gene sequence: CDR1 MGHDK, CDR2 SYGVNS. The CDR3 loop reads CASSAVTGLNYGYTF. The CDR3 DNA is TGTGCCAGCAGTGCGGTGACAGGCCTAAACTATGGCTACACCTTC.

The chain uses TRBV19 and TRBJ1-2, with a tentative D call TRBD1 (5 bases). CDR1 LNHDA and CDR2 SQIVND come from the germline V gene (reference sequence). Trimming shortened V by 6 bases and J by 8 bases, and 13 bases separated the two germline ends. The CDR3 has 12 residues. Written as DNA, the CDR3 is TGTGCCAGTAGCACAGGAGCGGGGGGCTACACCTTC. As protein: CASSTGAGGYTF.

The rearrangement links TRBV14 to TRBJ1-2; TRBD1 aligns across 8 bases. V gave up 2 bases and J gave up 2 bases; unmatched junction bases: 1. This CDR3 contains 14 residues. Per the germline V gene, CDR1 is SGHDN and CDR2 is FVKESK. The CDR3, as DNA: TGTGCCAGCAGCCAACAGGGGGCAAACTATGGCTACACCTTC. Translated, it gives CASSQQGANYGYTF.

This clone has a handful of counts. The chain carries TRBV6-1 and TRBJ1-1, with D maybe TRBD1 (6 bases). This CDR3 has 13 residues. CDR1 and CDR2 from the germline V gene are MNHNS and SASEGT. V was shortened by 7 bases and J by 4 bases, with 13 bases between the two germline ends. The CDR3 region is CASTQGRVTEAFF. The CDR3, as DNA: TGTGCCAGCACTCAGGGGAGAGTCACTGAAGCTTTCTTT.